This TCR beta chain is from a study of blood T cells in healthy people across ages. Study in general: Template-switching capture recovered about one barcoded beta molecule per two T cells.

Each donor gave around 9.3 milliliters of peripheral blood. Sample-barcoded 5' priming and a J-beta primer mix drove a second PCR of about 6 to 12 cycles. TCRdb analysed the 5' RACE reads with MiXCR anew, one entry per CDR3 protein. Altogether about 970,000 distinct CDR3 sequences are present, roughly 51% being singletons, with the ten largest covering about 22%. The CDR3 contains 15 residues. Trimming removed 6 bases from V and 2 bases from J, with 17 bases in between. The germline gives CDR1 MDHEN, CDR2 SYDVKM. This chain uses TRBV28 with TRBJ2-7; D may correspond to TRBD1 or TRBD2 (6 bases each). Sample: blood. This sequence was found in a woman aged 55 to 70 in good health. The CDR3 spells CASRIQGGSPYEQYF. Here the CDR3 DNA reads TGTGCCAGCAGAATCCAAGGGGGGTCTCCCTACGAGCAGTACTTC.